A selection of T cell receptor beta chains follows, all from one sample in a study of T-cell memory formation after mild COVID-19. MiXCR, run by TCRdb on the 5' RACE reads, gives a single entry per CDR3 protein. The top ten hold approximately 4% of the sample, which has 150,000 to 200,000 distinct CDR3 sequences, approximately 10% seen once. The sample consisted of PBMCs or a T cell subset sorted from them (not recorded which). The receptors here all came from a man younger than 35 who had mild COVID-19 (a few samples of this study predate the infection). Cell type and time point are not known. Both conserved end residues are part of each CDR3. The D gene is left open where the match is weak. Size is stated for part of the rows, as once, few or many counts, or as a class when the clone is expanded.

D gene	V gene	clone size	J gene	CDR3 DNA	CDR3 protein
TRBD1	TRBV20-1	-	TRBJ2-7	TGCAGTGCCCCCAATCCGGGACAGCTATTATACGAGCAGTACTTC	CSAPNPGQLLYEQYF
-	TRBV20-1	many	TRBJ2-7	TGCAGTGCTAGTTCCCCGGTGTCCTACGAGCAGTACTTC	CSASSPVSYEQYF
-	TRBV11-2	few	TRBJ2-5	TGTGCCAGCAGAAAGTCAGGCGGGGCATTCCAAGAGACCCAGTACTTC	CASRKSGGAFQETQYF
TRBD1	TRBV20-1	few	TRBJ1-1	TGCAGTGCTAGAGAGACGACAGGGGGCGGAGCTTTCTTT	CSARETTGGGAFF
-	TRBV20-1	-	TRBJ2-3	TGCAGTGCCCGAAGGGGAGATACGCAGTATTTT	CSARRGDTQYF
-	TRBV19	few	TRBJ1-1	TGTGCCAGTAGTTCGGACATCTGGAGTGAAGCTTTCTTT	CASSSDIWSEAFF
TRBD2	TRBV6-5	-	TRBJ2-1	TGTGCCAGCAGTACCGGACTAGCCAATGAGCAGTTCTTC	CASSTGLANEQFF
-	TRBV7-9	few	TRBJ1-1	TGTGCCAGCAGCTTAGGCCGGACTGAAGCTTTCTTT	CASSLGRTEAFF
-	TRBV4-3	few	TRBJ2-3	TGCGCCAGCAGCCAATTGGCGGTTAGCACAGATACGCAGTATTTT	CASSQLAVSTDTQYF
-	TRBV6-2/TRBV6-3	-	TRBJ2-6	TGTGCCAGCACCCTAGATTTAGCTGGGGCCAACGTCCTGACTTTC	CASTLDLAGANVLTF
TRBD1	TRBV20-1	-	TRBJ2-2	TGCAGTGCTATCAGGGGACAGGGGGCTGCCGGGGAGCTGTTTTTT	CSAIRGQGAAGELFF
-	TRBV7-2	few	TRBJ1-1	TGTGCCAGCAGCTTAGTGCGAGTTGAAGCTTTCTTT	CASSLVRVEAFF
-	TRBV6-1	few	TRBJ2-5	TGTGCCAGCAGTGAATGGGGGACCTCCGGGAGTGAGACCCAGTACTTC	CASSEWGTSGSETQYF
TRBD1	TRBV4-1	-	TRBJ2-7	TGCGCCAGCAGCCGGACAGGGAGTATAGACGAGCAGTACTTC	CASSRTGSIDEQYF
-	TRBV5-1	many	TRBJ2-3	TGCGCCAGCAGCATGGACGGGGGCACAGATACGCAGTATTTT	CASSMDGGTDTQYF
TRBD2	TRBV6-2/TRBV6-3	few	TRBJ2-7	TGTGCCAGCAGCAGGACTAGCGGGGGGCCTCCGACCTACGAGCAGTACTTC	CASSRTSGGPPTYEQYF
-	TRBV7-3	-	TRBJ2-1	TGTGCCAGCAGCTTTCAGGGGAGTGAGCAGTTCTTC	CASSFQGSEQFF
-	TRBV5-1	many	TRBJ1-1	TGCGCCAGCAGCTTGGGGGGAAGGGACACTGAAGCTTTCTTT	CASSLGGRDTEAFF
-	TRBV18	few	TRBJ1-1	TGTGCCAGCTCTCCGATAGGGACTGAAGCTTTCTTT	CASSPIGTEAFF
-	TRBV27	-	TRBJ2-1	TGTGCCAGCAGCTACGCGCTTAGGCAGTTCTTC	CASSYALRQFF
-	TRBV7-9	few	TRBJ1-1	TGTGCCAGCAGCCGGGACGGTGAAGCTTTCTTT	CASSRDGEAFF
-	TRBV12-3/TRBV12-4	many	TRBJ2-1	TGTGCCAGCAGTTCGCCCGCTAGGCAGTTCTTC	CASSSPARQFF
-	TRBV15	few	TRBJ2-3	TGTGCCACCAGCAGAGTTGTGGGGCACACAGATACGCAGTATTTT	CATSRVVGHTDTQYF
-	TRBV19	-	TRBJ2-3	TGTGCCAGTAGTATCTGGGGTCCCACAGATACGCAGTATTTT	CASSIWGPTDTQYF
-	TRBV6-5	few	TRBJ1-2	TGTGCCAGCAGTTCGGGAGGACGGATTCTCGTACATGGCTACACCTTC	CASSSGGRILVHGYTF
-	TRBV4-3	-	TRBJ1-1	TGCGCCAGCAGCCAAGAAGAAGGAGGTCAACGGGAAGCTTTCTTT	CASSQEEGGQREAFF
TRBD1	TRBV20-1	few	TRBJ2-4	TGCAGTGCTAGAGACGGGACAGATAAAAACATTCAGTACTTC	CSARDGTDKNIQYF
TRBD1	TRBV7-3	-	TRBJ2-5	TGTGCCAGCAGCTGGGGACAGGGAGGGCGGCCCCAGTACTTC	CASSWGQGGRPQYF
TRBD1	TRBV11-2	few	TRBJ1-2	TGTGCCAGCAGCTTAGCCCAGGGGGCTGATGGCTACACCTTC	CASSLAQGADGYTF